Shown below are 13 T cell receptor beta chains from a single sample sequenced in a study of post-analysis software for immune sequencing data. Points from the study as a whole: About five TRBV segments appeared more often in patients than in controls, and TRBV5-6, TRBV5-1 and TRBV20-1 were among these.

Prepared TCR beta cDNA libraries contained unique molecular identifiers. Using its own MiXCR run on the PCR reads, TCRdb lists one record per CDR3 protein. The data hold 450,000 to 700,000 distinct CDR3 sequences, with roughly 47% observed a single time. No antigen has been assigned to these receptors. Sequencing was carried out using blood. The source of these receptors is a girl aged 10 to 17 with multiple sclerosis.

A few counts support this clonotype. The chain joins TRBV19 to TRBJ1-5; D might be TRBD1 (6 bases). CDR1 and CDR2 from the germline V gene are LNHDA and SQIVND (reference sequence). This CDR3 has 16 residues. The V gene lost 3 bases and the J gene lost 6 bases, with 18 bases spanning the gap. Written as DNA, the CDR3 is TGTGCCAGTAGTATGTCAGGGGCCCGGTTGAGTCAGCCCCAGCATTTT. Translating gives CASSMSGARLSQPQHF.

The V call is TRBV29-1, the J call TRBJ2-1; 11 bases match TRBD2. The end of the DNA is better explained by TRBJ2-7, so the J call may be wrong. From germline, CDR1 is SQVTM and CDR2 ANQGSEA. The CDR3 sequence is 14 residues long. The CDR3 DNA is TGCAGCGTTGCCAGGACTAGCGGGTACAATGAGCAGTACTTC. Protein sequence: CSVARTSGYNEQYF.

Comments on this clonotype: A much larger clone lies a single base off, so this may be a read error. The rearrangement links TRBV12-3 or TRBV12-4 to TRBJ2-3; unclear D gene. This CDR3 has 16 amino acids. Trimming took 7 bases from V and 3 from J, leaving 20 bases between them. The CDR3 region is CASTSWAQARTDTQYF. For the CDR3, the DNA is TGTGCCAGCACTTCTTGGGCCCAGGCTAGAACAGATACGCAGTATTTT.

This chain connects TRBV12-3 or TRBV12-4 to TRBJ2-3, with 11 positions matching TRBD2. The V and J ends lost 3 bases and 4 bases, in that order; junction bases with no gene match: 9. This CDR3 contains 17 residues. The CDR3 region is CASSFIGTSGIADTQYF. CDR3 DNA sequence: TGTGCCAGCAGTTTCATAGGGACTAGCGGAATAGCAGATACGCAGTATTTT.

The chain's CDR3 is CASSPPRTSGTETQYF. The DNA of the CDR3 is TGTGCCAGCAGTCCCCCACGGACTAGCGGGACGGAGACCCAGTACTTC. The gene calls are TRBV6-6 and TRBJ2-5; 12 nucleotides line up with TRBD2. The CDR3 has 16 amino acids. The V and J ends lost 5 bases and 5 bases, in that order; junction bases with no gene match: 9. Looked up from germline, CDR1 is MNHNY and CDR2 is SVGAGI (reference sequence).

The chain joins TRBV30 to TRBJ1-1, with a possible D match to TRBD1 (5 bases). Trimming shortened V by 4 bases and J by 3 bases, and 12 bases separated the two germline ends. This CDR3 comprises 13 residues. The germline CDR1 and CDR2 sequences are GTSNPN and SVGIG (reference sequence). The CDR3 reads CAWNWDGDTEAFF. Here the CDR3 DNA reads TGTGCCTGGAATTGGGACGGGGACACTGAAGCTTTCTTT.

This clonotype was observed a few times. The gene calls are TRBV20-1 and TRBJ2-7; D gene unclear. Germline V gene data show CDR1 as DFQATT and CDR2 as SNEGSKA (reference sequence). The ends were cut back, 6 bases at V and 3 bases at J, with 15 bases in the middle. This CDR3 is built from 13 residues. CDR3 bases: TGCAGTGCGGGCGGACGGACGAACTACGAGCAGTACTTC. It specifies CSAGGRTNYEQYF.

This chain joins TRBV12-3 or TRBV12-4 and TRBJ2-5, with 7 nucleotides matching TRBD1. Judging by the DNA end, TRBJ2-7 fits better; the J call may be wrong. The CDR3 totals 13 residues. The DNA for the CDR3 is TGTGCCAGCAGCCCGGGACAGAAATACGAGCAGTACTTC. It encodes CASSPGQKYEQYF.

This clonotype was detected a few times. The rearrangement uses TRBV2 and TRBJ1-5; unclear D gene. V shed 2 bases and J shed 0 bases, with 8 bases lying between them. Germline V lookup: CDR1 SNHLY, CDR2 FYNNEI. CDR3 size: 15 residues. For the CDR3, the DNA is TGTGCCAGCAGTGAAATCGTGTATAGCAATCAGCCCCAGCATTTT. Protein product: CASSEIVYSNQPQHF.

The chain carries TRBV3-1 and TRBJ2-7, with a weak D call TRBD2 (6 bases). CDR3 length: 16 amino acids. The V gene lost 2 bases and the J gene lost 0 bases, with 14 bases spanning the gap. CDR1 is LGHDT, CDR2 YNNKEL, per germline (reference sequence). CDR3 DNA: TGTGCCAGCAGCCAATCCTCGGGGGTCCACTCCTACGAGCAGTACTTC. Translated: CASSQSSGVHSYEQYF.

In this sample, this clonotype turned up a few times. For the CDR3, the DNA is TGCGCCAGCAGCTTGTCGAACTTGGATGGCTACACCTTC. Translated: CASSLSNLDGYTF. V usage is TRBV5-1 and J usage is TRBJ1-2; D gene uncertain. V lost 1 base to trimming and J lost 6 bases, with 10 bases between them. The CDR3 length is 13 residues. Germline assignment: CDR1 SGHRS and CDR2 YFSETQ. Using reference TRBV5-1 and TRBJ1-2 for the parts outside the CDR3, the full variable domain is KAGVTQTPRYLIKTRGQQVTLSCSPISGHRSVSWYQQTPGQGLQFLFEYFSETQRNKGNFPGRFSGRQFSNSRSEMNVSTLELGDSALYLCASSLSNLDGYTFGSGTRLTVV.

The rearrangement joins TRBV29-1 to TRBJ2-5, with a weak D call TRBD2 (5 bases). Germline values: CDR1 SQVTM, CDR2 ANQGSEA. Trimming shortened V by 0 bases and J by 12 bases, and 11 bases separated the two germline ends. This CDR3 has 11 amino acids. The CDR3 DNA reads TGCAGCGTTGAAGAACTTCAGGAGGAGTACTTC. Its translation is CSVEELQEEYF. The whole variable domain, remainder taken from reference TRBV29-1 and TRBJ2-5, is SAVISQKPSRDICQRGTSLTIQCQVDSQVTMMFWYRQQPGQSLTLIATANQGSEATYESGFVIDKFPISRPNLTFSTLTVSNMSPEDSSIYLCSVEELQEEYFGPGTRLLVL.

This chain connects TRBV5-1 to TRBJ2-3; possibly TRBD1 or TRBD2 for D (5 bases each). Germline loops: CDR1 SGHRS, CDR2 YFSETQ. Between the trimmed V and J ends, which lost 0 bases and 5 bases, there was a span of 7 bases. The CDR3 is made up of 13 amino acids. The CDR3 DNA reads TGCGCCAGCAGCTTGGGAGGGGTAGATACGCAGTATTTT. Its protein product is CASSLGGVDTQYF.